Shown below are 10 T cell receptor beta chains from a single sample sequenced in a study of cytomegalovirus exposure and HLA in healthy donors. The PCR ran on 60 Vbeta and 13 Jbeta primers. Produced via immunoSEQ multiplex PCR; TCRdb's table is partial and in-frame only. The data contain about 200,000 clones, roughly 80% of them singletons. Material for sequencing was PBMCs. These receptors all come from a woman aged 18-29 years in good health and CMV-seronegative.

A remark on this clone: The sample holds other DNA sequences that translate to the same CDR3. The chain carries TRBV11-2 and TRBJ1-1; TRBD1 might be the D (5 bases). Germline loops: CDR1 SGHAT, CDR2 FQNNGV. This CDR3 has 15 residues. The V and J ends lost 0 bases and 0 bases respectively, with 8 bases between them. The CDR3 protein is CASSLEAGMNTEAFF. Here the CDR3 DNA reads TGTGCCAGCAGCTTAGAAGCAGGGATGAACACTGAAGCTTTCTTT.

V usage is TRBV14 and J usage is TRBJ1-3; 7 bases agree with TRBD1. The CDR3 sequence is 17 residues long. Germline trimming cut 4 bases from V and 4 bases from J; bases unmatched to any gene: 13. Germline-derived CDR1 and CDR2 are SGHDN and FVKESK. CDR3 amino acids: CASSRVPQGRGGNTIYF. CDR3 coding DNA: TGTGCCAGCAGCCGCGTCCCCCAGGGCAGGGGGGGAAACACCATATATTTT.

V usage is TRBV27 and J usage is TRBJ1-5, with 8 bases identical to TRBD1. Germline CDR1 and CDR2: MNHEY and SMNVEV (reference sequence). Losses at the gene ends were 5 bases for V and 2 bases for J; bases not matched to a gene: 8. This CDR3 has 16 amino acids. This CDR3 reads CASSPTTGARNQPQHF. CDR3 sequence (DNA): TGTGCCAGCAGTCCAACGACAGGGGCGCGCAATCAGCCCCAGCATTTT.

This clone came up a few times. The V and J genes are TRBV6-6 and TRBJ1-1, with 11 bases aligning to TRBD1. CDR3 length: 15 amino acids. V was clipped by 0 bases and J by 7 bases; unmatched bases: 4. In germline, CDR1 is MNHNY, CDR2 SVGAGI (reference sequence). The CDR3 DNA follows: TGTGCCAGCAGTTACTCGGGACAGGGGGGGAGTGAAGCTTTCTTT. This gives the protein CASSYSGQGGSEAFF.

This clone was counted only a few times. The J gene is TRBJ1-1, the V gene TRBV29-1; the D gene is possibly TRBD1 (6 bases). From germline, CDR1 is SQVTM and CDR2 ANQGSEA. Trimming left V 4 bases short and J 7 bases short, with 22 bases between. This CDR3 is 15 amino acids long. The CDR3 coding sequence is TGCAGCGTTGCACGGGCCCCCGGGACACCTGATGAAGCTTTCTTT. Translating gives CSVARAPGTPDEAFF.

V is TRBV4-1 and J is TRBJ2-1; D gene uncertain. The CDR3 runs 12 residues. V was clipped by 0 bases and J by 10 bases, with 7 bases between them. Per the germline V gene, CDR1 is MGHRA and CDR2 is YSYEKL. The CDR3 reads CASSQDSYEQFF. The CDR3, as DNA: TGCGCCAGCAGCCAAGATTCCTACGAGCAGTTCTTC.

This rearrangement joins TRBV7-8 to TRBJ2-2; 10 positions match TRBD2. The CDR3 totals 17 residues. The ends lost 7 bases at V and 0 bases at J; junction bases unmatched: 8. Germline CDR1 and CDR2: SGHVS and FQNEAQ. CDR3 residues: CASNLYLAGANTGELFF. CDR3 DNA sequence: TGTGCCAGCAATTTATATCTAGCGGGAGCGAACACCGGGGAGCTGTTTTTT.

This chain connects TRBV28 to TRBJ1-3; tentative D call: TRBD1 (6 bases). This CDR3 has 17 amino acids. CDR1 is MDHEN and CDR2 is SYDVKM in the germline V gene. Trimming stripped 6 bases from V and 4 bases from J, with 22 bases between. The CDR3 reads CASSLNKGELRGNTIYF. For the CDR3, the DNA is TGTGCCAGCAGCCTGAACAAGGGGGAACTACGCGGAAACACCATATATTTT.

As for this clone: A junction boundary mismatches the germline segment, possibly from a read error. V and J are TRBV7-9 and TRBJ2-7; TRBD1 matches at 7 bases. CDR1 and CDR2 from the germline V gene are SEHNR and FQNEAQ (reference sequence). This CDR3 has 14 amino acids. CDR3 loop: CSSSSWTGNYEQYF. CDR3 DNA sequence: TGTTCCAGCAGTAGTTGGACAGGTAACTACGAGCAGTACTTC.

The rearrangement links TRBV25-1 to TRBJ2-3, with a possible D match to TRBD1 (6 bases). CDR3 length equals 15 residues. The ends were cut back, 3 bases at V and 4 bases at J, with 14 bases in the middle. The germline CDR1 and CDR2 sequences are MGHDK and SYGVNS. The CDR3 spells CASSDQGWEPDTQYF. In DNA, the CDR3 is TGTGCCAGCAGTGATCAGGGGTGGGAGCCAGATACGCAGTATTTT.